This paragraph covers one T cell receptor beta chain sequence. Antigen specificity is unknown. This record comes from a study of blood T cells in healthy people across ages. Whole-study findings and limits: Estimated diversity across one million T cells was deemed an underestimate. A greater number of naive CD4+ cells and higher diversity distinguished long-lived donors from aged donors.

Each sample had at least 7 million PBMCs isolated. Total RNA was extracted at no less than 6 micrograms per sample. Germline loops: CDR1 DFQATT, CDR2 SNEGSKA (reference sequence). This CDR3 comprises 13 residues. V lost 8 bases, J lost 1 base, and 14 bases lay in between. The second PCR ran about 6 to 11 cycles with a sample-barcoded 5' primer and J-beta primers. TCRdb itself ran the 5' RACE reads through MiXCR, one entry per CDR3 protein. This table has under 850,000 distinct CDR3 sequences, around 36% appearing once. The specimen sequenced was blood. V gene TRBV20-1 combines with J gene TRBJ1-1, with D possibly being TRBD1 (6 bases). The TCR originated in a man between 18 and 29 years old in good health. In nucleotides, the CDR3 is TGCAGTACTGGCCACAGGGAGAACACTGAAGCTTTCTTT. It yields the protein CSTGHRENTEAFF.